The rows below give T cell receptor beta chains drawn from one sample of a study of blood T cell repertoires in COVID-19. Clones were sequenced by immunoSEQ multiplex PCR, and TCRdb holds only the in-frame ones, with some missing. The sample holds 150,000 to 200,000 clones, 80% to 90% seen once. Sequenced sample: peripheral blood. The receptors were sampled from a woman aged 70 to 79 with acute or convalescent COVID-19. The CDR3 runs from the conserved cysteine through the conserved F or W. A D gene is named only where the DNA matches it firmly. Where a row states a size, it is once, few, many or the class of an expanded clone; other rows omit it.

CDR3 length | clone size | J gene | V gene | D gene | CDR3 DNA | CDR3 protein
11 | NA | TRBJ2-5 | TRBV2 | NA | TGTGCCAGCAGTGACTTCGAGACCCAGTACTTC | CASSDFETQYF
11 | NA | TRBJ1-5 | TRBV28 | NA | TGTGCCAGCAGCCACAATCAGCCCCAGCATTTT | CASSHNQPQHF
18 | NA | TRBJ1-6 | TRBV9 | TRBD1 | TGTGCCAGCAGTAAAACACAGGGGTCGAGCTCCTATAATTCACCCCTCCACTTT | CASSKTQGSSSYNSPLHF
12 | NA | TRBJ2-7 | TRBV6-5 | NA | TGTGCCAGCAGTTACGTCGGAGAACAGCAGTACTTC | CASSYVGEQQYF
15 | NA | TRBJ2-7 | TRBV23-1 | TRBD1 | TGCGCCAGCAGTCATGGACAGGGGGACTCCTACGAGCAGTACTTC | CASSHGQGDSYEQYF
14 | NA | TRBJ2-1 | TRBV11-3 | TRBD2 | TGTGCCAGCAGCGTAGTAGCGGGAGGCAATGAGCAGTTCTTC | CASSVVAGGNEQFF
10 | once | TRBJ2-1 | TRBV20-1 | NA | TGCAGTGCTCCGCAGGGGAAGCAGTTCTTC | CSAPQGKQFF
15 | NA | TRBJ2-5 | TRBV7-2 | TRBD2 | TGTGCCAGCAGCTTAGTAGCGGGAGGGGGACAGACCCAGTACTTC | CASSLVAGGGQTQYF
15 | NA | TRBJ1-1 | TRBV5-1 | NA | TGCGCCAGCAGCTTGGCCCAGGGGTTGAACACTGAAGCTTTCTTT | CASSLAQGLNTEAFF
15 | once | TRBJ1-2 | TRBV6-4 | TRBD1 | TGTGCCAGCAGTTCCGACAGGGGCCCAAACTATGGCTACACCTTC | CASSSDRGPNYGYTF
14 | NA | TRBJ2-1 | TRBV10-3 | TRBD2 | TGTGCCAGCCGGACTAGCGGGAGCAGCAATGAGCAGTTCTTC | CASRTSGSSNEQFF
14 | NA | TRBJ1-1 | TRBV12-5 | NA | TGTGCTAGTGGTTTGACAGGCGGTGACACTGAAGCTTTCTTT | CASGLTGGDTEAFF